What follows describes a single T cell receptor (beta chain). The sample holds one count of this clone. It has no known antigen specificity. No per-base quality is available; no much larger clone lies one base away. The library was built by means of the immunoSEQ multiplex PCR assay. Imported from immuneACCESS, the table was reduced by TCRdb to in-frame sequences with V and J called. These copies leave out some clones; in studies compared against another copy, an unresolved V gene accounts for under half, and the cause of the remainder is not known. Present in this sample are some 45,000 clones, approximately 80% of which were seen just once. The biggest ten clones account for 2.5% to 4% of the sample. V is shortened by 5 bases, J by 5 bases, and the region joining them spans 10 bases. CDR1 is given as SGHTA and CDR2 as FQGTGA, both from the germline V gene. The CDR3 holds 13 amino acids from the cysteine to the phenylalanine. Only the CDR3 DNA stays, 39 bases, in frame from base 1.

These data belong to a study of PD-1 blockade in mismatch repair-deficient tumors listed by TCRdb under 2017. Broadly, across the study: Between late 2013 and late 2016, the trial enrolled roughly 80 consecutive patients with 12 types of mismatch repair-deficient cancer, all of whom had received prior treatment and were progressing. Tumor-associated T cell clones were tracked in the peripheral blood of patients responding to PD-1 blockade by deep sequencing of TCR CDR3 regions. Results the study describes overall, beyond this receptor: Rapid expansion after pembrolizumab followed by contraction, generally before radiologic responses, was shown by tumor-resident clones, which were often undetectable in blood before treatment.

The label giving this sample's time point can be read as: peripheral blood before pembrolizumab. For every enrolled patient, mismatch repair deficiency was confirmed by either polymerase chain reaction or immunohistochemistry. TCR sequencing was performed for three patients who responded to pembrolizumab therapy. The phase II trial prospectively evaluated PD-1 blockade with pembrolizumab in advanced mismatch repair-deficient cancers, independent of tissue of origin. Peripheral blood T cell samples were gathered serially, both before PD-1 blockade started and at multiple time points afterward. Blood sampling times were reported as weeks after the first pembrolizumab dose.

This receptor was taken from an adult with mismatch repair-deficient cancer. The rearrangement combines TRBV7-3 with TRBJ2-1; the D gene remains uncertain. The source was PBMCs, collected before pembrolizumab treatment. The nucleotides read TGTGCCAGCAGCCTAGGACGGAACAATGAGCAGTTCTTC. Translated, it gives CASSLGRNNEQFF.